This TCR beta chain emerged from a study of T-cell memory formation after mild COVID-19. The wider study: There were largely donor-specific TCR clusters. Study outcomes and limitations: Specificity for SARS-CoV-2 was not confirmed among the second-wave clones peaking on day 37. Clones contracting across day 15 to 85 had a balanced CD4/CD8 profile; later expanding clones leaned CD4+. For contracting clones, CD4+ ones sat mainly in CM and EM, CD8+ in EMRA.

TCRdb re-called the 5' RACE reads with MiXCR, one entry per CDR3 protein. The table lists approximately 180,000 distinct CDR3 sequences, under 20% of them singletons, with approximately 2.1% in the top ten. Concerning this clonotype itself: Its matching antigen is unknown.

The sequencing sample was made of PBMCs or a T cell subset sorted from them (not recorded which). This receptor was taken from an adult woman who had mild COVID-19 (a few samples of this study predate the infection). Cell type and time point are not known.

The DNA for the CDR3 is TGTGCCAGCAGTTTAGCGGGAGTAGTCTCCTACGAGCAGTACTTC. Encoded protein: CASSLAGVVSYEQYF. This sequence joins TRBV6-2 or TRBV6-3 and TRBJ2-7; the match to TRBD2 covers 9 bases. V lost 4 bases and J lost 0; bases outside the gene matches: 4. The CDR3 has 15 amino acids. Germline V gene data show CDR1 as MNHEY and CDR2 as SVGEGT.